This paragraph covers one T cell receptor beta chain sequence. Its antigen is not known. Blood samples, whole and unsorted for T cells, yielded the isolated total RNA. The CDR3 has 17 amino acids. CDR1 is MNHNS, CDR2 SASEGT, per germline. This entry belongs to a study of monozygotic twins with inflammatory bowel disease. Overall study findings and caveats: Healthy co-twins exceeded IBD patients in TCRbeta diversity as measured by inverse Simpson.

The template switching step added UMIs that contained a 6-nucleotide sample barcode. TCRalpha and TCRbeta cDNA underwent two nested PCRs of 16 and 9 cycles. TCRdb derives one entry per CDR3 protein from the 5' RACE reads, leaving out DNA. The specimen's table records 120,000 to 150,000 distinct CDR3 sequences. This receptor was taken from a human donor with ulcerative colitis or Crohn's disease, or a healthy co-twin of an affected twin (not recorded which). The chain carries TRBV6-1 and TRBJ2-3; TCRdb outputs TRBD1, but without DNA this stays unchecked. Material for sequencing was blood. The chain's CDR3 is CASRQAGVSSSTDTQYF.